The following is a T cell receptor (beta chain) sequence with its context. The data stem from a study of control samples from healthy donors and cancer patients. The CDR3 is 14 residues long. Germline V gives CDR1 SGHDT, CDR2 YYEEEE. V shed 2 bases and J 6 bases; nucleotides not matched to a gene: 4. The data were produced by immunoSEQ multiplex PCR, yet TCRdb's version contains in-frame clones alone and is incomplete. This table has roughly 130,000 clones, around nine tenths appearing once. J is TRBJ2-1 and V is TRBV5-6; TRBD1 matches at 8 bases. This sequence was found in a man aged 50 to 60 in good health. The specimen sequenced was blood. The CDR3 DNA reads TGTGCCAGCAGCTTCGGACAGGGAGGCAATGAGCAGTTCTTC. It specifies CASSFGQGGNEQFF. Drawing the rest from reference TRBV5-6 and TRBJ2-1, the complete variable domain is DAGVTQSPTHLIKTRGQQVTLRCSPKSGHDTVSWYQQALGQGPQFIFQYYEEEERQRGNFPDRFSGHQFPNYSSELNVNALLLGDSALYLCASSFGQGGNEQFFGPGTRLTVL.